The rows below give T cell receptor beta chains drawn from one sample of a study of blood T cell repertoires in COVID-19. Clones were read by immunoSEQ multiplex PCR, and TCRdb kept only the in-frame ones, dropping some. The sample shows a few hundred thousand clones, around nine tenths of them seen only once. Source material: peripheral blood. These receptors were obtained from a man older than 75 with acute or convalescent COVID-19. Both conserved end residues are part of each CDR3. A D gene is named only where the DNA matches it firmly. Some rows mark clone size as missing; the rest say once, few, many or name a class of expanded clone.

TRBJ2-1 | - | - | TRBV19 | CASSGQGSYNEQFF | TGTGCCAGTAGTGGCCAGGGGTCCTACAATGAGCAGTTCTTC
TRBJ2-2 | - | few | TRBV7-3 | CASSQRGFGELFF | TGTGCCAGCAGCCAAAGGGGCTTCGGGGAGCTGTTTTTT
TRBJ2-2 | - | - | TRBV7-7 | CASSRDMNTGELFF | TGTGCTAGCAGCCGAGACATGAACACCGGGGAGCTGTTTTTT
TRBJ2-5 | - | once | TRBV5-4 | CASSLEAGDAETQYF | TGTGCCAGCAGCTTGGAGGCAGGGGACGCAGAGACCCAGTACTTC
TRBJ2-4 | TRBD2 | - | TRBV27 | CASSPKTSGTELAKNIQYF | TGTGCCAGCAGTCCAAAGACTAGCGGGACCGAGCTAGCCAAAAACATTCAGTACTTC
TRBJ2-1 | TRBD2 | - | TRBV2 | CASSGGLAYNEQFF | TGTGCCAGCAGTGGGGGACTAGCCTACAATGAGCAGTTCTTC
TRBJ2-2 | - | once | TRBV27 | CARGSGELFF | TGTGCGAGGGGGTCCGGGGAGCTGTTTTTT
TRBJ2-7 | TRBD1 | - | TRBV7-8 | CASSSQPGQGVYEQYF | TGTGCCAGCAGCTCACAACCGGGACAGGGCGTCTACGAGCAGTACTTC
TRBJ1-1 | - | - | TRBV18 | CASSSSGDTEAFF | TGTGCCAGCTCGTCCTCAGGGGACACTGAAGCTTTCTTT
TRBJ2-5 | TRBD2 | - | TRBV19 | CASTEATGGETQYF | TGTGCCAGTACGGAGGCCACGGGAGGAGAGACCCAGTACTTC
TRBJ1-2 | TRBD1 | - | TRBV12-3/TRBV12-4 | CASSLGQGASSF | TGTGCCAGCAGTTTAGGACAGGGGGCAAGCTCCTTC
TRBJ2-7 | TRBD2 | few | TRBV6-5 | CASWGGVSSYEQYF | TGTGCCTCCTGGGGAGGGGTAAGCTCCTACGAGCAGTACTTC
TRBJ2-7 | - | - | TRBV2 | CASRTARGAPYEQYF | TGTGCCAGCAGGACAGCCAGGGGCGCACCATACGAGCAGTACTTC
TRBJ2-3 | - | - | TRBV9 | CASSSSTDTQYF | TGTGCCAGCAGCTCATCCACAGATACGCAGTATTTT
TRBJ2-5 | TRBD1 | - | TRBV4-3 | CASRDDRGLEETQYF | TGCGCCAGCAGGGACGACAGGGGGCTTGAAGAGACCCAGTACTTC
TRBJ2-7 | - | - | TRBV6-5 | CASNRQLSYEQYF | TGTGCCAGCAATAGACAGTTGTCCTACGAGCAGTACTTC
TRBJ2-2 | - | - | TRBV24-1 | CATSFGGTANTGELFF | TGTGCCACCAGTTTTGGGGGGACAGCGAACACCGGGGAGCTGTTTTTT
TRBJ2-2 | - | - | TRBV2 | CASSRTTTSTGELFF | TGTGCCAGCAGTAGAACTACTACTTCCACCGGGGAGCTGTTTTTT
TRBJ2-2 | - | - | TRBV5-4 | CASSLGGLDTGELFF | TGTGCCAGCAGCTTGGGAGGACTGGACACCGGGGAGCTGTTTTTT
TRBJ1-2 | TRBD1 | - | TRBV7-8 | CASSTRQGTGYGYTF | TGTGCCAGCAGCACCCGACAGGGCACGGGCTATGGCTACACCTTC
TRBJ1-1 | - | - | TRBV5-1 | CASSWTDQNTEAFF | TGCGCCAGCAGCTGGACAGACCAGAACACTGAAGCTTTCTTT
TRBJ2-7 | - | - | TRBV27 | CASSPRQSREQYF | TGTGCCAGCAGTCCCCGACAGTCTCGGGAGCAGTACTTC